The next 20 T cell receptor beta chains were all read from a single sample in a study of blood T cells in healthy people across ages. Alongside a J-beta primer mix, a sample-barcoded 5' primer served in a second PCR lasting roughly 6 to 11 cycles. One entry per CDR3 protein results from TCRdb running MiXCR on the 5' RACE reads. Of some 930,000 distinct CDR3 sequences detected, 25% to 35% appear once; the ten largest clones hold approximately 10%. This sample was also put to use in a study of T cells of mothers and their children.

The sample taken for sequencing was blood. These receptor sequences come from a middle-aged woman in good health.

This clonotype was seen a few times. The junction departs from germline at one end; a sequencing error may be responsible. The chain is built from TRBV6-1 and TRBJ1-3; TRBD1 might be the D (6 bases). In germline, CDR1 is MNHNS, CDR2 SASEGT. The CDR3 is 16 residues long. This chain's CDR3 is CASSPNWGLGRNAIYF. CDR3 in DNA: TGTGCCAGCAGCCCTAATTGGGGGCTGGGGAGAAACGCCATATATTTT.

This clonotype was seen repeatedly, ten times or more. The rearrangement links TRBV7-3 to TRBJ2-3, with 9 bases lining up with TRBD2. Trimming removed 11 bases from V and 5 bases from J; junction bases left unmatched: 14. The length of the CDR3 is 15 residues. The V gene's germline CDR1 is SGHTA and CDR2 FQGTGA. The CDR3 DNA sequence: TGTGCCTCCGGAGTCCGCGGGGGGGCCAGAGATACGCAGTATTTT. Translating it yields CASGVRGGARDTQYF.

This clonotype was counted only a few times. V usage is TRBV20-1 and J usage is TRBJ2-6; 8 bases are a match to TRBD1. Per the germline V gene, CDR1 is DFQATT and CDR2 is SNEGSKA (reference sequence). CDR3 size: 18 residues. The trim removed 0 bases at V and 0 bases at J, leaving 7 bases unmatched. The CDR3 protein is CSARDRTGSSSGANVLTF. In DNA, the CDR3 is TGCAGTGCTAGAGATAGGACAGGGTCCAGCTCTGGGGCCAACGTCCTGACTTTC.

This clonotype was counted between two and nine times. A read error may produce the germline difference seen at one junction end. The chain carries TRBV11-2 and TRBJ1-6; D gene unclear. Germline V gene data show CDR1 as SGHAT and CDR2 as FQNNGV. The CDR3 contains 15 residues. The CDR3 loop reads CASSIDRLTNSPLHF. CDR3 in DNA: TGTGCCAGCAGCATAGATAGACTTACTAATTCACCCCTCCACTTT.

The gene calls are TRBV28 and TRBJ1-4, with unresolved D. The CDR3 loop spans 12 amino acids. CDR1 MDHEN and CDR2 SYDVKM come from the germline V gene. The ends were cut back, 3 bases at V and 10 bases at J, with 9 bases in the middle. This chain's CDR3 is CASSFPQRKLFF. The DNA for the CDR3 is TGTGCCAGCAGTTTCCCGCAGCGAAAACTGTTTTTT.

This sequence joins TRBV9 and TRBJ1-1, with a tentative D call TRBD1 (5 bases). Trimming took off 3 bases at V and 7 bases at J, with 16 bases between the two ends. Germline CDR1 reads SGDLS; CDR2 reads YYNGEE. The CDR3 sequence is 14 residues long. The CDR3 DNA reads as TGTGCCAGCAGCGCTGTGATTAGGGGCGGTGAAGCTTTCTTT. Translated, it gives CASSAVIRGGEAFF.

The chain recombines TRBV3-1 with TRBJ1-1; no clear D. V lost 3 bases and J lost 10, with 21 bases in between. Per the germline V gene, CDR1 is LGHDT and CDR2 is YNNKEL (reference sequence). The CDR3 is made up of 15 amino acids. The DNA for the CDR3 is TGTGCCAGCAGCCAGAGAGGTGGGGTCACTTCTGGAGCTTTCTTT. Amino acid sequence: CASSQRGGVTSGAFF. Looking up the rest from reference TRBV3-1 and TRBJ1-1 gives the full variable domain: DTAVSQTPKYLVTQMGNDKSIKCEQNLGHDTMYWYKQDSKKFLKIMFSYNNKELIINETVPNRFSPKSPDKAHLNLHINSLELGDSAVYFCASSQRGGVTSGAFFGQGTRLTVV.

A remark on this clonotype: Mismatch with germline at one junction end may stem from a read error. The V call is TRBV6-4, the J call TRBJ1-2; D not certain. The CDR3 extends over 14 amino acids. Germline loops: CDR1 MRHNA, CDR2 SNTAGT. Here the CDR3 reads CASRDSAGRRGYTF. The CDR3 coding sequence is TGTGCCAGCAGGGACTCTGCCGGGCGGAGAGGCTACACCTTC.

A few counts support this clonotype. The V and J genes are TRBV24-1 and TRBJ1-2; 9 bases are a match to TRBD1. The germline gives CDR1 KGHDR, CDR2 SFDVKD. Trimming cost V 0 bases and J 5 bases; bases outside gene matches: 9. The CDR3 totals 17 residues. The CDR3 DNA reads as TGTGCCACCAGTGATTTGGGACAGGGGCCGTTTCCTTATGGCTACACCTTC. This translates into CATSDLGQGPFPYGYTF.

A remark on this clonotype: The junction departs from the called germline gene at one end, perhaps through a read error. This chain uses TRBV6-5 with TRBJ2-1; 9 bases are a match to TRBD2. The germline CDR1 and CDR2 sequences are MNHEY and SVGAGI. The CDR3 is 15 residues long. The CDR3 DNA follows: TGTGCCCGCAGTTATGGCGGGGGGGGCTACAATGAGCAGTTCTTC. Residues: CARSYGGGGYNEQFF.

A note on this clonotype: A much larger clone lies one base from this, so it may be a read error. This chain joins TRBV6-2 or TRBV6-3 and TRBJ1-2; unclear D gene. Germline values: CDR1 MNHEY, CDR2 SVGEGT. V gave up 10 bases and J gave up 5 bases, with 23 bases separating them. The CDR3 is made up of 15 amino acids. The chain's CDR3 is CANRGGRSLEYGYTF. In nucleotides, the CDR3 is TGTGCCAACAGAGGTGGTCGCAGCTTGGAGTATGGCTACACCTTC.

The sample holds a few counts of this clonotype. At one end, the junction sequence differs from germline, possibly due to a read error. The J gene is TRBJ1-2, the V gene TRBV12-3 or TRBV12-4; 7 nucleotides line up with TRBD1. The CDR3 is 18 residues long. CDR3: CASRERGGRGRLNYGHTF. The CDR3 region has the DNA TGTGCCAGCAGAGAACGAGGGGGCAGGGGGAGACTCAACTATGGCCACACCTTC.

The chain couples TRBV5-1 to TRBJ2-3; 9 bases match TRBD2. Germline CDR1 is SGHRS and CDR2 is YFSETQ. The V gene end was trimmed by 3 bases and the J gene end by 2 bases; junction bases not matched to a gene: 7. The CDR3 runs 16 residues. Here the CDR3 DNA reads TGCGCCAGCAGCTCGTATAGCGGGGGAATCACAGATACGCAGTATTTT. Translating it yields CASSSYSGGITDTQYF.

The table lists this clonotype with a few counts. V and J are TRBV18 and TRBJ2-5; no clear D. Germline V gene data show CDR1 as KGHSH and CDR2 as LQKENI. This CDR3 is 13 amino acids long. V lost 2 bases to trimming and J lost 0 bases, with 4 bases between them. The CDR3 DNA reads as TGTGCCAGCTCACCAAATAACCAAGAGACCCAGTACTTC. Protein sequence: CASSPNNQETQYF.

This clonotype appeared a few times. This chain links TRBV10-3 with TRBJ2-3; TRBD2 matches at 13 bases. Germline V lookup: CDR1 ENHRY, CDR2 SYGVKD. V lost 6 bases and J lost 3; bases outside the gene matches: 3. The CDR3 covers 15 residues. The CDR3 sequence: CAIRGLAGRTDTQYF. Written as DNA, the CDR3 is TGTGCCATCAGGGGACTAGCGGGGCGAACAGATACGCAGTATTTT.

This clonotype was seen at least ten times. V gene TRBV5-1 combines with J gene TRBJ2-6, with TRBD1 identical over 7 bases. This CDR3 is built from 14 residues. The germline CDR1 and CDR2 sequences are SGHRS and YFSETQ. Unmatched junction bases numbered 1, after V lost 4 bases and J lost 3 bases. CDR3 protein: CASSAGGGANVLTF. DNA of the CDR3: TGCGCCAGCAGCGCAGGGGGTGGGGCCAACGTCCTGACTTTC.

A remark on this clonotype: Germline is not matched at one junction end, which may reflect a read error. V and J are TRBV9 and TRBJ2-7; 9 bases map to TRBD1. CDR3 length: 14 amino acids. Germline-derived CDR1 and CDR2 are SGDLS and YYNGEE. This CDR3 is CASSTGQGWFERYF. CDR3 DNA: TGTGCCAGCAGCACGGGACAGGGATGGTTCGAGCGGTACTTC. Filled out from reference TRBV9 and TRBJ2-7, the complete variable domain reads DSGVTQTPKHLITATGQRVTLRCSPRSGDLSVYWYQQSLDQGLQFLIQYYNGEERAKGNILERFSAQQFPDLHSELNLSSLELGDSALYFCASSTGQGWFERYFGPGTRLTVT.

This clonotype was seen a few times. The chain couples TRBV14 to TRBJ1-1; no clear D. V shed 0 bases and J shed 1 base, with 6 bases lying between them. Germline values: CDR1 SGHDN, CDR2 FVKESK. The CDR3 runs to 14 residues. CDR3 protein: CASSQDATNTEAFF. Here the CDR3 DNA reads TGTGCCAGCAGCCAAGATGCTACGAACACTGAAGCTTTCTTT.

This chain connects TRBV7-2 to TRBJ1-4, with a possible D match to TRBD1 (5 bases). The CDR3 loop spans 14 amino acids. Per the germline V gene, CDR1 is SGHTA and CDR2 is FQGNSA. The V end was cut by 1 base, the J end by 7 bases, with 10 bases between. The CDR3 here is CASSLDGQSEKLFF. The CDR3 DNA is TGTGCCAGCAGCTTAGACGGACAAAGTGAAAAACTGTTTTTT. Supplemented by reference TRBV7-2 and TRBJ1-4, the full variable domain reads GAGVSQSPSNKVTEKGKDVELRCDPISGHTALYWYRQSLGQGLEFLIYFQGNSAPDKSGLPSDRFSAERTGGSVSTLTIQRTQQEDSAVYLCASSLDGQSEKLFFGSGTQLSVL.

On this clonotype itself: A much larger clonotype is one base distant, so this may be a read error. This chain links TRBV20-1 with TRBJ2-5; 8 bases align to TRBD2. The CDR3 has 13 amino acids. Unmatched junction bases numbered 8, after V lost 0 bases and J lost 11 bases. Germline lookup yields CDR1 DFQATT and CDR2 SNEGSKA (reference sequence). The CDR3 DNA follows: TGCAGTGCTAGAGATCAACCAGCGGGGGAGCAGTACTTC. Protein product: CSARDQPAGEQYF.